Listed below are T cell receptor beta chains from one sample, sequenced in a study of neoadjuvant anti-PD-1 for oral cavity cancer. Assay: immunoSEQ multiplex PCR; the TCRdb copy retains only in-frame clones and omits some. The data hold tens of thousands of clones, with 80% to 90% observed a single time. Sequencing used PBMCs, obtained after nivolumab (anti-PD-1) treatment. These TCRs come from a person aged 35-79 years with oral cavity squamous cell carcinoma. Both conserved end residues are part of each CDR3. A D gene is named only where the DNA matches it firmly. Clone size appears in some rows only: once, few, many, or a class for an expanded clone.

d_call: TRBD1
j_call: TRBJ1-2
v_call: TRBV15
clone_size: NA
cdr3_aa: CATSRDGTDYGYTF
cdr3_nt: TGTGCCACCAGCAGAGATGGGACAGACTATGGCTACACCTTC

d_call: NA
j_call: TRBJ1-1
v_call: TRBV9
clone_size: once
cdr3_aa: CASSALMGNTEAFF
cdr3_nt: TGTGCCAGCAGCGCACTAATGGGGAACACTGAAGCTTTCTTT

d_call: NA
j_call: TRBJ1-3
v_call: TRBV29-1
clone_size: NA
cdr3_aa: CSARGGSGNTIYF
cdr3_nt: TGCAGCGCTCGCGGGGGCTCTGGAAACACCATATATTTT

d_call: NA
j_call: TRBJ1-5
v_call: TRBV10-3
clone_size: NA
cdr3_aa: CAIGQEGYQDQPQHF
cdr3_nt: TGTGCCATCGGGCAGGAGGGCTACCAAGATCAGCCCCAGCATTTT

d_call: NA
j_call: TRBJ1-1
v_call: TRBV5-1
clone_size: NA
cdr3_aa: CASSLGANTEAFF
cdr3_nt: TGCGCCAGCAGCTTGGGCGCCAACACTGAAGCTTTCTTT

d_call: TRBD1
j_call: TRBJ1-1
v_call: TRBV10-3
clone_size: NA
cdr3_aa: CAIRAQGDTEAFF
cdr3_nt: TGTGCCATCAGAGCGCAGGGGGACACTGAAGCTTTCTTT

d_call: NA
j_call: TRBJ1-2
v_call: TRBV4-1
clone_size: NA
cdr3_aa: CASSQVTATYYGYTF
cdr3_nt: TGCGCCAGCAGCCAAGTTACGGCTACCTACTATGGCTACACCTTC

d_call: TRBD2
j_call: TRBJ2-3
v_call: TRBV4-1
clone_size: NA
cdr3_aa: CASRRRGGGSSTDTQYF
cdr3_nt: TGCGCCAGCAGGAGAAGGGGCGGGGGTTCTAGCACAGATACGCAGTATTTT

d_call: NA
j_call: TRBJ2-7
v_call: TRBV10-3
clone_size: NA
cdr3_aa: CACGTDNYEQYF
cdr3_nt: TGTGCCTGCGGGACGGACAACTACGAGCAGTACTTC

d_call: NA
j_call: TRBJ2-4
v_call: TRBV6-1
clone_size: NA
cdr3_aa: CASNFGWAKNIQYF
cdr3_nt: TGTGCCAGCAATTTCGGCTGGGCCAAAAACATTCAGTACTTC

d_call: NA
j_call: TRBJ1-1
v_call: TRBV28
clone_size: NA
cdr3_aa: CASSSGDSGGTEAFF
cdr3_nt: TGTGCCAGCAGTTCAGGGGACTCGGGAGGCACTGAAGCTTTCTTT